What follows are 28 T cell receptor beta chains derived from one specimen sequenced in a study of T cells in localized non-small cell lung cancer (dated by TCRdb to the early 2020s). Receptor amplification or capture employed the immunoSEQ multiplex PCR assay. This immuneACCESS table, as held by TCRdb, lists in-frame sequences with V and J called but not all clones. Of the missing ones, under half trace to an unresolved V gene in checked studies; the others have no known cause. Present in this sample are 30,000 or so clones, around 90% of which were seen just once. The ten biggest clones cover about an eighth of the sample. The starting material was peripheral blood, obtained before any cancer treatment. The receptors here all came from a female donor at least 60 years old with stage III squamous cell lung carcinoma.

The chain combines TRBV6-5 with TRBJ2-7, with D unresolved. This CDR3 has 14 amino acids. Germline CDR1 MNHEY, CDR2 SVGAGI. Between the trimmed V and J ends, which lost 0 bases and 2 bases, there was a span of 8 bases. CDR3 protein: CASSYSSQAYEQYF. The CDR3 DNA reads as TGTGCCAGCAGTTACTCGAGCCAGGCCTACGAGCAGTACTTC.

The chain is built from TRBV5-5 and TRBJ1-2, with 7 bases matching TRBD1. The V segment lost 4 bases and the J segment 3 bases; nucleotides outside the gene matches: 9. This CDR3 region has 15 residues. Germline lookup yields CDR1 SGHKS and CDR2 YYEKEE (reference sequence). The CDR3 here is CASSGNRGEDYGYTF. CDR3 in DNA: TGTGCCAGCAGCGGCAACAGGGGTGAGGACTATGGCTACACCTTC.

The CDR3 DNA sequence: TGTGCCAGCAGTCAGGACTGGGCCCAAGAGACCCAGTACTTC. It translates to CASSQDWAQETQYF. The rearrangement links TRBV11-2 to TRBJ2-5, with D perhaps matching TRBD2 (5 bases). Germline V CDR1 and CDR2: SGHAT, FQNNGV. Trimming took off 6 bases at V and 1 base at J, with 12 bases between the two ends. The CDR3 has 14 residues.

The rearrangement links TRBV5-1 to TRBJ2-5; 9 bases align to TRBD2. V lost 5 bases, J lost 4 bases, and 6 bases stayed unmatched. The CDR3 sequence is 14 residues long. In germline, CDR1 is SGHRS, CDR2 YFSETQ. The CDR3 DNA reads TGCGCCAGCAGGGGCGGGGGGGCCGGAGAGACCCAGTACTTC. Translation: CASRGGGAGETQYF. Full variable domain (rest looked up from reference TRBV5-1 and TRBJ2-5): KAGVTQTPRYLIKTRGQQVTLSCSPISGHRSVSWYQQTPGQGLQFLFEYFSETQRNKGNFPGRFSGRQFSNSRSEMNVSTLELGDSALYLCASRGGGAGETQYFGPGTRLLVL.

The chain recombines TRBV19 with TRBJ2-6; 7 positions match TRBD1. V shed 4 bases and J 0 bases; nucleotides not matched to a gene: 3. Germline CDR1 and CDR2: LNHDA and SQIVND (reference sequence). This CDR3 comprises 16 residues. The DNA of the CDR3 is TGTGCCAGTAGTAGGGGACAGACCTCTGGGGCCAACGTCCTGACTTTC. It is translated as CASSRGQTSGANVLTF.

The chain couples TRBV10-2 to TRBJ1-3; D unclear. Germline V gene lookup returns CDR1 WSHSY and CDR2 SAAADI. The V gene lost 5 bases and the J gene lost 0 bases, with 8 bases spanning the gap. The CDR3 is 14 amino acids. The CDR3 region is CASSRTVSGNTIYF. The DNA of the CDR3 is TGCGCCAGCAGTCGGACGGTCTCTGGAAACACCATATATTTT.

The J gene is TRBJ2-2, the V gene TRBV28; 9 bases line up with TRBD1. Per the germline V gene, CDR1 is MDHEN and CDR2 is SYDVKM. V lost 3 bases and J lost 1; bases outside the gene matches: 12. The CDR3 covers 19 residues. CDR3 in DNA: TGTGCCAGCAGTTTCCTCGGGACAGGGCTTGAGGGGAACACCGGGGAGCTGTTTTTT. Translating gives CASSFLGTGLEGNTGELFF.

The J gene is TRBJ2-1, the V gene TRBV2; 9 nucleotides match TRBD2. Losses at the gene ends were 6 bases for V and 4 bases for J; bases not matched to a gene: 7. CDR1 and CDR2 from the germline V gene are SNHLY and FYNNEI. This CDR3 region has 15 residues. This CDR3 reads CASRGAGGGYNEQFF. The DNA of the CDR3 is TGTGCCAGCAGGGGAGCGGGGGGAGGGTACAATGAGCAGTTCTTC.

For the CDR3, the DNA is TGTGCCAGTAGTATAGGGGCCGGTTCAAGGGGCTACACCTTC. Its protein is CASSIGAGSRGYTF. The J gene is TRBJ1-2, the V gene TRBV19, with D hard to call. Trimming stripped 1 base from V and 8 bases from J, with 14 bases between. Germline V gene lookup returns CDR1 LNHDA and CDR2 SQIVND (reference sequence). The CDR3 covers 14 residues.

V gene TRBV6-1 combines with J gene TRBJ2-2; 8 nucleotides match TRBD1. With V trimmed by 5 bases and J by 3 bases, 5 bases remained unmatched. CDR1 and CDR2 from the germline V gene are MNHNS and SASEGT. The CDR3 sequence is 15 residues long. The CDR3, as DNA: TGTGCCAGCAGTTCCCAGGGGGCGGACACCGGGGAGCTGTTTTTT. Its protein is CASSSQGADTGELFF.

V is TRBV5-6 and J is TRBJ1-4; D is perhaps TRBD1 (6 bases). The CDR3 runs 16 residues. V lost 0 bases to trimming and J lost 7 bases, with 16 bases between them. The germline V gene has CDR1 SGHDT and CDR2 YYEEEE. The CDR3 nucleotides read TGTGCCAGCAGCTTGGAGGGGGGGCGGGACCCTGAAAAACTGTTTTTT. Translation: CASSLEGGRDPEKLFF.

DNA for the CDR3: TGTGCCAGCAGCTTGTCGGGGGAGTACAATGAGCAGTTCTTC. It translates to CASSLSGEYNEQFF. This sequence joins TRBV11-3 and TRBJ2-1; D might be TRBD2 (6 bases). V lost 3 bases, J lost 4 bases, and 10 bases lay in between. Germline V gives CDR1 SGHNT, CDR2 YENEEA. The CDR3 has 14 residues.

The genes are TRBV28 and TRBJ1-2; D may be TRBD1 (6 bases). The V end was cut by 5 bases, the J end by 2 bases, with 18 bases between. The CDR3 has 16 residues. Germline V lookup: CDR1 MDHEN, CDR2 SYDVKM. The DNA of the CDR3 is TGTGCCAGCAGTCCCGATAGGGGGGAGACAAACTATGGCTACACCTTC. This encodes CASSPDRGETNYGYTF.

This clone was picked up one time. V gene TRBV15 combines with J gene TRBJ1-2; D perhaps matches TRBD1 (5 bases). Trimming removed 5 bases at V and 3 bases at J, with 10 bases between. This CDR3 has 13 residues. CDR1 and CDR2 (germline): LNHNV, YYDKDF (reference sequence). CDR3 DNA sequence: TGTGCCACCAGCCTTCGGGGGGACTATGGCTACACCTTC. Amino acid sequence: CATSLRGDYGYTF.

This clone was counted a single time. The V gene is TRBV11-2, the J gene TRBJ2-5; 7 bases are a match to TRBD1. The CDR3 runs to 14 residues. With V trimmed by 5 bases and J by 0 bases, 3 bases remained unmatched. Per germline, CDR1 SGHAT and CDR2 FQNNGV. The CDR3 spells CASSLGQYQETQYF. CDR3 DNA: TGTGCCAGCAGCCTGGGACAGTACCAAGAGACCCAGTACTTC.

The rearrangement joins TRBV7-2 to TRBJ2-5; D uncertain. The CDR3 sequence is 12 residues long. With 1 base removed from V and 2 bases from J, the gap between germline ends came to 2 bases. Germline lookup yields CDR1 SGHTA and CDR2 FQGNSA. CDR3: CASSLVQETQYF. The CDR3 DNA reads as TGTGCCAGCAGCTTAGTTCAAGAGACCCAGTACTTC.

The chain recombines TRBV7-8 with TRBJ2-7, with TRBD1 matching 9 bases. The CDR3 length is 17 residues. Germline CDR1 and CDR2: SGHVS and FQNEAQ. V shed 1 base and J 2 bases; nucleotides not matched to a gene: 9. The CDR3 protein is CASSLEGPGTGTYEQYF. In DNA, the CDR3 is TGTGCCAGCAGCTTAGAAGGGCCCGGGACAGGGACCTACGAGCAGTACTTC.

This chain uses TRBV29-1 with TRBJ1-4; D gene uncertain. Germline V lookup: CDR1 SQVTM, CDR2 ANQGSEA. The CDR3 is made up of 13 amino acids. V lost 4 bases and J 3 bases, leaving 9 bases between the germline ends. In nucleotides, the CDR3 is TGCAGCGTTGTTGGAGTGGCTAATGAAAAACTGTTTTTT. It is translated as CSVVGVANEKLFF. Full variable domain (remainder filled in from reference TRBV29-1 and TRBJ1-4): SAVISQKPSRDICQRGTSLTIQCQVDSQVTMMFWYRQQPGQSLTLIATANQGSEATYESGFVIDKFPISRPNLTFSTLTVSNMSPEDSSIYLCSVVGVANEKLFFGSGTQLSVL.

The chain combines TRBV27 with TRBJ2-7; D not resolved. CDR3 length equals 16 residues. With 7 bases removed from V and 6 bases from J, the gap between germline ends came to 25 bases. Germline V gene lookup returns CDR1 MNHEY and CDR2 SMNVEV (reference sequence). This chain's CDR3 is CASTAATWEGLGEQYF. For the CDR3, the DNA is TGTGCCAGCACGGCGGCCACCTGGGAAGGGTTAGGCGAGCAGTACTTC.

The chain combines TRBV5-1 with TRBJ1-2, with 9 nucleotides matching TRBD1. This CDR3 comprises 14 residues. The germline V gene encodes CDR1 SGHRS and CDR2 YFSETQ. The V segment lost 7 bases and the J segment 5 bases; nucleotides outside the gene matches: 9. The CDR3 spells CASAGTGLGYGYTF. As DNA, the CDR3 is TGCGCCAGCGCCGGGACAGGGTTAGGGTATGGCTACACCTTC.

This sequence joins TRBV6-5 and TRBJ2-5; 8 nucleotides agree with TRBD1. Germline trimming cut 1 base from V and 4 bases from J; bases unmatched to any gene: 2. The CDR3 contains 14 residues. CDR1 is MNHEY, CDR2 SVGAGI, per germline. This CDR3 is CASSYLDRAETQYF. For the CDR3, the DNA is TGTGCCAGCAGTTACTTGGACAGGGCAGAGACCCAGTACTTC.

This clone was observed once. The rearrangement uses TRBV4-3 and TRBJ2-5, with TRBD2 matching over 11 bases. The germline gives CDR1 LGHNA, CDR2 YSLEER. V was pared by 3 bases and J by 4 bases, with 7 bases of the junction left unmatched. The CDR3 is 16 amino acids. The CDR3 nucleotides are TGCGCCAGCAGCCAGACCGGGACTAGCGGAGGAGAGACCCAGTACTTC. Its translation is CASSQTGTSGGETQYF.

This chain connects TRBV6-6 to TRBJ2-5, with 7 nucleotides matching TRBD1. CDR1 and CDR2 from the germline V gene are MNHNY and SVGAGI (reference sequence). This CDR3 comprises 12 residues. The chain's CDR3 is CACRTGQETQYF. Written as DNA, the CDR3 is TGTGCTTGTAGGACAGGACAAGAGACCCAGTACTTC.

The table lists this clone with a count of one. The chain couples TRBV28 to TRBJ1-5, with D perhaps TRBD1 (5 bases). Trimming shortened V by 2 bases and J by 2 bases, and 13 bases separated the two germline ends. This CDR3 contains 16 residues. Germline V gives CDR1 MDHEN, CDR2 SYDVKM. The CDR3 DNA reads as TGTGCCAGCAGTTTACCCCCGGGACTCGGCAATCAGCCCCAGCATTTT. It translates to CASSLPPGLGNQPQHF.

The chain joins TRBV7-9 to TRBJ2-1; D call uncertain. Trimming removed 2 bases from V and 6 bases from J, with 11 bases in between. This CDR3 comprises 14 residues. Germline V CDR1 and CDR2: SEHNR, FQNEAQ (reference sequence). The CDR3 spells CASSLPPQANEQFF. The CDR3 DNA sequence: TGTGCCAGCAGCTTACCTCCGCAGGCCAATGAGCAGTTCTTC.

Here the CDR3 reads CASQTDMNMVRNQPQHF. In DNA form, the CDR3 reads TGTGCCAGCCAGACAGACATGAATATGGTTCGCAATCAGCCCCAGCATTTT. The rearrangement uses TRBV19 and TRBJ1-5, with a weak D call TRBD1 (5 bases). The CDR3 has 17 amino acids. The germline gives CDR1 LNHDA, CDR2 SQIVND (reference sequence). Trimming left V 9 bases short and J 2 bases short, with 23 bases between.

V usage is TRBV10-3 and J usage is TRBJ1-3; D is undetermined. CDR1 and CDR2 from the germline V gene are ENHRY and SYGVKD. The CDR3 is made up of 18 amino acids. Trimming pared 2 bases from V and 4 bases from J, leaving 21 bases between. The chain's CDR3 is CAISEPQILWGAGNTIYF. The CDR3 coding sequence is TGTGCCATCAGTGAGCCGCAAATCCTTTGGGGTGCAGGAAACACCATATATTTT.

The chain has TRBV7-2 and TRBJ1-6, with D possibly matching TRBD1 (5 bases). V lost 3 bases, J lost 8 bases, and 11 bases lay in between. Germline V gene sequence: CDR1 SGHTA, CDR2 FQGNSA. The CDR3 loop spans 14 amino acids. The CDR3 sequence: CASSFRDGDSPLHF. The CDR3 region has the DNA TGTGCCAGCAGCTTCCGGGACGGAGATTCACCCCTCCACTTT.